This TCR beta chain derives from a study of CD8 T cells in ankylosing spondylitis. Whole-study results and caveats: Reportedly, significant enrichment of disease-linked clones occurred in matched ankylosing spondylitis synovial fluid. Ankylosing spondylitis blood seemed to carry a telltale TCR beta motif made of under 10 highly homologous variants.

CDR1 is DFQATT and CDR2 is SNEGSKA in the germline V gene (reference sequence). With V trimmed by 2 bases and J by 3 bases, 1 base remained unmatched. The CDR3 length is 13 residues. This clonotype appeared many times. Its target is not known. MiXCR, run by TCRdb on the 5' RACE reads, gives a single entry per CDR3 protein. This table has 150,000 to 200,000 distinct CDR3 sequences, 10% to 15% appearing once. The clonotype originates from a female donor with ankylosing spondylitis or in good health (not recorded which). Sequenced input: blood, either unsorted or a sorted T cell fraction (not recorded which). This chain links TRBV20-1 with TRBJ2-3, with 8 bases that match TRBD2. In nucleotides, the CDR3 is TGCAGTGCTAGACAGCGGGAGACAGATACGCAGTATTTT. Translation gives CSARQRETDTQYF.